The 17 T cell receptor beta chains presented below share a single source sample, sequenced in a study of CD8+ T cells in alopecia areata (dated by TCRdb to 2016 to 2019). The meaning of the sample's time point label: baseline before oral tofacitinib. Receptor libraries were prepared by the immunoSEQ multiplex PCR assay. RNA was extracted from all samples and reverse transcribed into cDNA, which served as template for TCR sequencing. TCRdb took this table from immuneACCESS and kept in-frame rearrangements with V and J called. Such tables lack part of the clones; where checked against another copy, unresolved V genes explain under half of the gap, and the rest is unexplained. The sample table records some 170,000 clones; around 71% of these occur just once. The ten top clones hold roughly an eighth of the sample. The input for sequencing was CD8+ T cells sorted from blood, taken at week 0. These receptors all stem from a human donor with alopecia areata.

The chain has TRBV6-6 and TRBJ2-3; no reliable D call. CDR1 is MNHNY and CDR2 is SVGAGI in the germline V gene (reference sequence). Trimming pared 8 bases from V and 0 bases from J, leaving 12 bases between. The CDR3 length is 14 residues. CDR3 DNA: TGTGCCAGCGGGCCAGGTGCTAGCACAGATACGCAGTATTTT. It codes for CASGPGASTDTQYF.

The chain carries TRBV7-9 and TRBJ2-7; D uncertain. Germline lookup yields CDR1 SEHNR and CDR2 FQNEAQ (reference sequence). The CDR3 contains 13 residues. Trimming shortened V by 1 base and J by 4 bases, and 8 bases separated the two germline ends. CDR3 loop: CASSLGVGYEQYF. DNA of the CDR3: TGTGCCAGCAGCTTAGGCGTGGGGTACGAGCAGTACTTC.

The chain recombines TRBV7-2 with TRBJ2-1, with D maybe TRBD1 (6 bases). Germline V CDR1 and CDR2: SGHTA, FQGNSA. The CDR3 sequence is 14 residues long. V lost 1 base and J lost 7, with 11 bases in between. Written as DNA, the CDR3 is TGTGCCAGCAGCTTAGAAGGGGGTGAGAATGAGCAGTTCTTC. Its translation: CASSLEGGENEQFF.

The gene calls are TRBV5-1 and TRBJ1-1; no firm D call. Trimming left V 5 bases short and J 5 bases short, with 10 bases between. Germline V gives CDR1 SGHRS, CDR2 YFSETQ. The CDR3 sequence is 12 residues long. The CDR3 region is CASRDSWTEAFF. The CDR3 DNA follows: TGCGCCAGCAGGGACTCTTGGACTGAAGCTTTCTTT.

The chain links TRBV30 to TRBJ1-3; no clear D. This CDR3 is 12 amino acids long. Deletions cut 5 bases from V and 3 bases from J, with 8 bases between. Germline V CDR1 and CDR2: GTSNPN, SVGIG (reference sequence). The CDR3 nucleotides read TGTGCCTGGGGAGGAGGTGGAAACACCATATATTTT. Amino acid sequence: CAWGGGGNTIYF.

The CDR3 spells CAWSVQRSSYNEQFF. In DNA, the CDR3 is TGTGCCTGGAGTGTACAGCGGAGCTCCTACAATGAGCAGTTCTTC. The V call is TRBV30, the J call TRBJ2-1, with D possibly TRBD2 on 5 matching bases. From germline, CDR1 is GTSNPN and CDR2 SVGIG (reference sequence). This CDR3 contains 15 residues. V was clipped by 0 bases and J by 0 bases, with 9 bases between them. Together with reference TRBV30 and TRBJ2-1, the CDR3 gives the full variable domain: SQTIHQWPATLVQPVGSPLSLECTVEGTSNPNLYWYRQAAGRGLQLLFYSVGIGQISSEVPQNLSASRPQDRQFILSSKKLLLSDSGFYLCAWSVQRSSYNEQFFGPGTRLTVL.

The chain is built from TRBV5-1 and TRBJ2-2, with 7 positions matching TRBD2. CDR1 and CDR2 (germline): SGHRS, YFSETQ. Trimming at V came to 4 bases and at J to 0 bases, leaving 6 bases not matched to a gene. This CDR3 spans 16 amino acids. CDR3 sequence (DNA): TGCGCCAGCAGCCTTGCCCGGGGGGCGAACACCGGGGAGCTGTTTTTT. Translation: CASSLARGANTGELFF.

The sample holds a few counts of this clone. In the same sample, other DNA sequences code for this CDR3. V gene TRBV29-1 combines with J gene TRBJ2-2; D is undetermined. Trimming took 1 base from V and 0 from J, leaving 9 bases between them. Germline loops: CDR1 SQVTM, CDR2 ANQGSEA. This CDR3 is built from 15 residues. CDR3 DNA: TGCAGCGTTGAAGTGGGCAGCGCGAACACCGGGGAGCTGTTTTTT. Amino acid sequence: CSVEVGSANTGELFF.

This clone has a count of ten or more. The chain couples TRBV7-9 to TRBJ1-1, with D unclear. This CDR3 spans 11 amino acids. Germline values: CDR1 SEHNR, CDR2 FQNEAQ (reference sequence). V lost 5 bases to trimming and J lost 5 bases, with 6 bases between them. In DNA form, the CDR3 reads TGTGCCAGCAGCCCCGCAACTGAAGCTTTCTTT. The encoded protein is CASSPATEAFF.

There are a few counts of this clone. The CDR3 sequence: CASSDDRAARYGYTF. The CDR3 region has the DNA TGTGCCAGCAGCGATGACCGCGCAGCCCGCTATGGCTACACCTTC. The chain has TRBV5-6 and TRBJ1-2; D is ambiguous. The CDR3 runs 15 residues. The germline CDR1 and CDR2 sequences are SGHDT and YYEEEE. Trimming removed 4 bases at V and 4 bases at J, with 17 bases between.

The rearrangement joins TRBV25-1 to TRBJ2-1; no reliable D call. With 8 bases removed from V and 0 bases from J, the gap between germline ends came to 11 bases. The CDR3 sequence is 14 residues long. The germline CDR1 and CDR2 sequences are MGHDK and SYGVNS. In DNA, the CDR3 is TGTGCCAGCGCCTCCGTTGCCTCCTACAATGAGCAGTTCTTC. Encoded protein: CASASVASYNEQFF.

The CDR3 region has the DNA TGTGCTAGTGGTCCGGAAGGGACAGCCAATCAGCCCCAGCATTTT. It translates to CASGPEGTANQPQHF. The chain employs TRBV12-5 and TRBJ1-5; 7 nucleotides agree with TRBD1. The CDR3 length is 15 residues. Germline trimming cut 5 bases from V and 3 bases from J; bases unmatched to any gene: 7. The germline CDR1 and CDR2 sequences are LGHNT and FRNRAP.

The chain uses TRBV5-1 and TRBJ1-4; 8 bases agree with TRBD1. The CDR3 runs to 15 residues. The germline gives CDR1 SGHRS, CDR2 YFSETQ. V was pared by 2 bases and J by 13 bases, with 13 bases of the junction left unmatched. CDR3 in DNA: TGCGCCAGCAGCTTCACAGGGGGGGAGCGGATTGGACTGTTTTTT. It specifies CASSFTGGERIGLFF.

In its sample, this clone was seen a few times. The V gene is TRBV29-1, the J gene TRBJ2-7, with D possibly being TRBD1 or TRBD2 (5 bases each). The CDR3 has 13 amino acids. The V end lost 4 bases, the J end lost 3 bases, and 13 bases lay between the germline ends. Germline V gene sequence: CDR1 SQVTM, CDR2 ANQGSEA. The CDR3 reads CSVGPGRLYEQYF. DNA for the CDR3: TGCAGCGTTGGGCCGGGACGCCTCTACGAGCAGTACTTC.

The chain uses TRBV29-1 and TRBJ2-5, with a weak D call TRBD1 (5 bases). From germline, CDR1 is SQVTM and CDR2 ANQGSEA. With 3 bases removed from V and 3 bases from J, the gap between germline ends came to 8 bases. CDR3 length equals 12 residues. The CDR3, as DNA: TGCAGCGTTGAGGGGCTAGAAGAGACCCAGTACTTC. Encoded protein: CSVEGLEETQYF.

In DNA, the CDR3 is TGTGCCTGGAAAGCCGGCTGGCAGATTAACTATGGCTACACCTTC. The encoded protein is CAWKAGWQINYGYTF. The chain is built from TRBV30 and TRBJ1-2; no clear D gene. The germline V and J ends were trimmed by 4 bases and 1 base, with 16 bases remaining between them. CDR1 is GTSNPN, CDR2 SVGIG, per germline (reference sequence). The length of the CDR3 is 15 residues.

The CDR3 nucleotides read TGTGCCAGCAGTTTAGAGGCTGGAGGACAGGGAAACTATGGCTACACCTTC. This translates into CASSLEAGGQGNYGYTF. This chain links TRBV27 with TRBJ1-2; 8 bases align to TRBD1. Trimming at V came to 2 bases and at J to 2 bases, leaving 10 bases not matched to a gene. CDR1 MNHEY and CDR2 SMNVEV come from the germline V gene (reference sequence). CDR3 length equals 17 residues.